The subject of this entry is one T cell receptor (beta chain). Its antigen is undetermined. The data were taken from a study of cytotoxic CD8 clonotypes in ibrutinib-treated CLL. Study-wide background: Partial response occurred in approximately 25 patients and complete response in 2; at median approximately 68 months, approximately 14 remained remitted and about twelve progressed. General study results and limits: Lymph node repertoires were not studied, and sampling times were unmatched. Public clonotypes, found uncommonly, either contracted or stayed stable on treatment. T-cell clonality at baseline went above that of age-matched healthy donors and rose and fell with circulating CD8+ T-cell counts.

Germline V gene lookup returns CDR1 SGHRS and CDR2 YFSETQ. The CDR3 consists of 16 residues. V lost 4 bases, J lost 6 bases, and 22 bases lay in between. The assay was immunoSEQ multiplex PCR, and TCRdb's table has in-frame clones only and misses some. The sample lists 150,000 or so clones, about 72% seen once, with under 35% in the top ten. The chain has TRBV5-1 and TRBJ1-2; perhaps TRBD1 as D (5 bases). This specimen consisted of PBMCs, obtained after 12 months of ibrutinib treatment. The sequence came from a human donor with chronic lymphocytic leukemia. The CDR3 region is CASSAGRETVPHGYTF. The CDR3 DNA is TGCGCCAGCAGCGCGGGACGGGAAACCGTGCCACATGGCTACACCTTC. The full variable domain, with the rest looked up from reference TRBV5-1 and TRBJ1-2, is KAGVTQTPRYLIKTRGQQVTLSCSPISGHRSVSWYQQTPGQGLQFLFEYFSETQRNKGNFPGRFSGRQFSNSRSEMNVSTLELGDSALYLCASSAGRETVPHGYTFGSGTRLTVV.